This entry is about one TCR beta chain. This entry belongs to a study of blood T cell repertoires in COVID-19. About the study: Sites in the United States, Italy and Spain provided acute and convalescent COVID-19 samples. Sources were T cells, B-cell-depleted T cells, or PBMCs; the material itself was cDNA or gDNA.

Study processing details: Reference gene primer amplification gave nucleated cell count estimates. Sequenced by immunoSEQ multiplex PCR; TCRdb stores in-frame clones only, minus some. V and J calls and clone size come straight from that table; D and trimming were deduced from the DNA. The table records about 290,000 clones, 85% of them present only once. This clonotype was obtained from a woman aged 45-65 years with active or convalescent COVID-19. Specimen: peripheral blood.

CDR3 residues: CASSGGPSNEQFF. The CDR3 DNA reads TGTGCCAGCAGCGGGGGCCCGTCGAATGAGCAGTTCTTC. The chain combines TRBV7-3 with TRBJ2-1, with a tentative D call TRBD1 (6 bases). Germline CDR1 SGHTA, CDR2 FQGTGA. Deletions cut 5 bases from V and 7 bases from J, with 12 bases between. CDR3 length: 13 residues.